The 31 T cell receptor beta chains in this list originate from one sample, sequenced in a study of blood T cell repertoires in COVID-19. Assay: immunoSEQ multiplex PCR; the TCRdb copy retains only in-frame clones and omits some. The sample holds 20,000 to 25,000 clones; around 70% are singletons and the top ten take 15% to 20%. The sequencing sample was made of peripheral blood. All receptors come from a human donor in a cohort sampled during active or convalescent COVID-19.

The J gene is TRBJ2-7, the V gene TRBV7-2, with 11 bases identical to TRBD1. CDR1 and CDR2 (germline): SGHTA, FQGNSA. The CDR3 covers 16 residues. V gave up 4 bases and J gave up 4 bases; unmatched junction bases: 9. The CDR3: CASSSSRTGGIYEQYF. The CDR3 DNA follows: TGTGCCAGCAGCTCTAGCCGGACAGGGGGCATATACGAGCAGTACTTC. Filled out from reference TRBV7-2 and TRBJ2-7, the complete variable domain reads GAGVSQSPSNKVTEKGKDVELRCDPISGHTALYWYRQSLGQGLEFLIYFQGNSAPDKSGLPSDRFSAERTGGSVSTLTIQRTQQEDSAVYLCASSSSRTGGIYEQYFGPGTRLTVT.

The chain uses TRBV21-1 and TRBJ2-1; the D call TRBD2 from the table was never checked on the DNA. TRBV21-1 is flagged as a pseudogene. CDR3 length equals 16 residues. The CDR3 coding sequence is TGTGCCAGCATTTCTCGGGGGGGAGGCCCTGACAATGAGCAGTTCTTC. This sequence encodes CASISRGGGPDNEQFF.

V and J are TRBV15 and TRBJ1-1, with D maybe TRBD1 (6 bases). The CDR3 contains 14 residues. The germline gives CDR1 LNHNV, CDR2 YYDKDF (reference sequence). The V end was cut by 8 bases, the J end by 4 bases, with 17 bases between. In DNA form, the CDR3 reads TGTGCCACCTCTAACGGGTGGGGGCTCACTGAAGCTTTCTTT. It codes for CATSNGWGLTEAFF.

The rearrangement links TRBV23-1 to TRBJ2-3, with D perhaps matching TRBD1 (6 bases). TRBV23-1 is assigned to the ORF class and has an uncertain function. The CDR3 is 14 amino acids. V was pared by 10 bases and J by 7 bases, with 21 bases between. In DNA, the CDR3 is TGCGCCAATTACCGGACAGACCGTCCCCATACGCAGTATTTT. Protein product: CANYRTDRPHTQYF.

The rearrangement links TRBV7-2 to TRBJ1-5, with 12 bases matching TRBD1. Germline CDR1 SGHTA, CDR2 FQGNSA. The junction had 5 bases not matched to a gene; V was cut back by 1 base and J by 1 base. This CDR3 region has 18 residues. In DNA, the CDR3 is TGTGCCAGCAGCTTAGATGGGACAGGGGGCAGGAGCAATCAGCCCCAGCATTTT. This translates into CASSLDGTGGRSNQPQHF.

The J gene is TRBJ1-3, the V gene TRBV7-2, with 7 nucleotides matching TRBD1. The CDR3 loop spans 14 amino acids. J was trimmed by 6 bases and V by 3 bases; bases with no gene match: 5. Germline CDR1 and CDR2: SGHTA and FQGNSA. This chain's CDR3 is CASSFEGGANTIYF. CDR3 DNA sequence: TGTGCCAGCAGCTTCGAAGGGGGCGCAAACACCATATATTTT.

The chain uses TRBV5-1 and TRBJ1-2; D is unclear. The V end lost 3 bases, the J end lost 5 bases, and 20 bases lay between the germline ends. Germline V gene data show CDR1 as SGHRS and CDR2 as YFSETQ. This CDR3 contains 16 residues. The CDR3 nucleotides are TGCGCCAGCAGCTCCGACGGGGTTGGAGGGAGATATGGCTACACCTTC. Its protein is CASSSDGVGGRYGYTF. The variable domain in full, with the rest retrieved from reference TRBV5-1 and TRBJ1-2, is KAGVTQTPRYLIKTRGQQVTLSCSPISGHRSVSWYQQTPGQGLQFLFEYFSETQRNKGNFPGRFSGRQFSNSRSEMNVSTLELGDSALYLCASSSDGVGGRYGYTFGSGTRLTVV.

This chain joins TRBV23-1 and TRBJ2-7; 7 bases agree with TRBD1. TRBV23-1 is given ORF status, its function remaining uncertain. The V segment lost 4 bases and the J segment 4 bases; nucleotides outside the gene matches: 16. CDR3 length: 17 residues. The CDR3 reads CASSLQGVGLSTYEQYV. Written as DNA, the CDR3 is TGCGCCAGCAGTCTTCAGGGGGTGGGCCTCAGCACTTACGAGCAGTACGTC.

The chain is built from TRBV6-4 and TRBJ2-2, with 9 bases identical to TRBD1. V shed 7 bases and J 4 bases; nucleotides not matched to a gene: 10. Germline V gives CDR1 MRHNA, CDR2 SNTAGT. The CDR3 has 16 residues. The CDR3 is CASTSGTGRSTGELFF. DNA of the CDR3: TGTGCCAGCACCTCCGGGACAGGGCGGTCCACCGGGGAGCTGTTTTTT.

The V call is TRBV11-2, the J call TRBJ1-1, with D tentatively TRBD1 (5 bases). Germline V lookup: CDR1 SGHAT, CDR2 FQNNGV. The CDR3 runs to 15 residues. Trimming shortened V by 4 bases and J by 2 bases, and 14 bases separated the two germline ends. CDR3 sequence reads: CASSSSDRTNTEAFF. The CDR3 region has the DNA TGTGCCAGCAGCTCCTCTGACAGAACAAACACTGAAGCTTTCTTT.

The V call is TRBV19, the J call TRBJ1-1; 7 positions agree with TRBD1. The germline V gene encodes CDR1 LNHDA and CDR2 SQIVND (reference sequence). The CDR3 contains 15 residues. V lost 5 bases to trimming and J lost 7 bases; unmatched junction nucleotides: 13. The CDR3 protein is CASSWGRQGVIEAFF. The CDR3 region has the DNA TGTGCCAGTAGTTGGGGCCGACAGGGAGTAATTGAAGCTTTCTTT.

V usage is TRBV30 and J usage is TRBJ2-2, with D possibly TRBD1 on 5 matching bases. Trimming shortened V by 8 bases and J by 0 bases, and 22 bases separated the two germline ends. The germline gives CDR1 GTSNPN, CDR2 SVGIG (reference sequence). The CDR3 runs to 17 residues. The CDR3 reads CALYAGRAFANTGELFF. The CDR3 DNA is TGTGCCCTATACGCAGGCAGGGCATTCGCGAACACCGGGGAGCTGTTTTTT.

The chain recombines TRBV11-2 with TRBJ1-6; D gene unclear. The CDR3 totals 12 residues. V lost 3 bases and J lost 13, with 10 bases in between. Per the germline V gene, CDR1 is SGHAT and CDR2 is FQNNGV. In DNA, the CDR3 is TGTGCCAGCAGCTTCTCCGGGTCTCCCCTCCACTTT. This translates into CASSFSGSPLHF.

CDR3 DNA sequence: TGTGCCAGCAAGGCGGGGAGCTCGGCCAAAAACATTCAGTACTTC. Its translation is CASKAGSSAKNIQYF. The chain has TRBV2 and TRBJ2-4, with TRBD2 as a possible D gene (6 bases). This CDR3 is 15 amino acids long. The V end lost 7 bases, the J end lost 1 base, and 14 bases lay between the germline ends. Per germline, CDR1 SNHLY and CDR2 FYNNEI. Using reference TRBV2 and TRBJ2-4 for the parts outside the CDR3, the full variable domain is EPEVTQTPSHQVTQMGQEVILRCVPISNHLYFYWYRQILGQKVEFLVSFYNNEISEKSEIFDDQFSVERPDGSNFTLKIRSTKLEDSAMYFCASKAGSSAKNIQYFGAGTRLSVL.

J is TRBJ1-1 and V is TRBV30, with D possibly being TRBD1 (5 bases). The V gene's germline CDR1 is GTSNPN and CDR2 SVGIG (reference sequence). V was trimmed by 0 bases and J by 3 bases, leaving 14 bases between them. The CDR3 covers 15 residues. CDR3: CAWSVLQGRDTEAFF. The CDR3 DNA is TGTGCCTGGAGTGTACTGCAGGGAAGGGACACTGAAGCTTTCTTT.

V and J are TRBV4-1 and TRBJ1-1, with a possible D match to TRBD1 (6 bases). Looked up from germline, CDR1 is MGHRA and CDR2 is YSYEKL. V was trimmed by 4 bases and J by 6 bases, leaving 15 bases between them. There are 14 residues in the CDR3. In DNA form, the CDR3 reads TGCGCCAGCAGCCCAACCCCAGGGGACGCTGAAGCTTTCTTT. Translated, it gives CASSPTPGDAEAFF.

Within the sample, this clone is medium-sized (0.01 to 0.1%). The genes are TRBV6-6 and TRBJ1-1; 9 bases align to TRBD1. The J segment lost 5 bases and the V segment lost 7 bases, leaving 14 bases of the junction unmatched. The CDR3 covers 16 residues. Germline V gene sequence: CDR1 MNHNY, CDR2 SVGAGI (reference sequence). Here the CDR3 DNA reads TGTGCCAGCATCAGGACGGGACAGGGAGTAGGGACTGAAGCTTTCTTT. As protein: CASIRTGQGVGTEAFF.

This chain uses TRBV7-9 with TRBJ1-2; D unclear. Germline CDR1 SEHNR, CDR2 FQNEAQ (reference sequence). This CDR3 region has 12 residues. The V end was cut by 5 bases, the J end by 6 bases, with 10 bases between. CDR3 sequence: CASSPARDGYTF. DNA for the CDR3: TGTGCCAGCAGCCCCGCCCGAGATGGCTACACCTTC.

Of note for this clone: Other DNA sequences in the sample encode the same CDR3. The chain is built from TRBV14 and TRBJ1-2, with D possibly TRBD1 on 5 matching bases. V shed 0 bases and J shed 6 bases, with 11 bases lying between them. CDR1 and CDR2 from the germline V gene are SGHDN and FVKESK. The CDR3 has 14 residues. For the CDR3, the DNA is TGTGCCAGCAGCCAAGATCTGGGGGGACATGGCTACACCTTC. Amino acid sequence: CASSQDLGGHGYTF.

This chain uses TRBV7-9 with TRBJ2-7, with 7 bases that match TRBD1. The CDR3 loop spans 14 amino acids. The germline CDR1 and CDR2 sequences are SEHNR and FQNEAQ (reference sequence). The V segment lost 6 bases and the J segment 3 bases; nucleotides outside the gene matches: 8. The CDR3 spells CASSRQGPHYEQYF. The CDR3 coding sequence is TGTGCCAGCAGTCGACAGGGCCCCCACTACGAGCAGTACTTC. The entire variable domain, with the rest obtained from reference TRBV7-9 and TRBJ2-7, is as follows: DTGVSQNPRHKITKRGQNVTFRCDPISEHNRLYWYRQTLGQGPEFLTYFQNEAQLEKSRLLSDRFSAERPKGSFSTLEIQRTEQGDSAMYLCASSRQGPHYEQYFGPGTRLTVT.

This sequence joins TRBV3-1 (or the pseudogene TRBV3-2) and TRBJ1-5; 9 nucleotides align to TRBD1. The CDR3 extends over 14 amino acids. Unmatched junction bases numbered 1, after V lost 4 bases and J lost 3 bases. CDR1 and CDR2 from the germline V gene are LGHDT and YNNKEL (reference sequence). CDR3 loop: CASSRTGVNQPQHF. The CDR3 DNA reads as TGTGCCAGCAGCCGGACAGGGGTCAATCAGCCCCAGCATTTT.

In this sample, this clone turned up many times. CDR3 loop: CASSRFTYEQYF. The CDR3 DNA is TGTGCCAGCAGCCGTTTTACCTACGAGCAGTACTTC. The V and J genes are TRBV7-9 and TRBJ2-7; D unresolved. V lost 5 bases and J lost 2, with 7 bases in between. Germline CDR1 SEHNR, CDR2 FQNEAQ (reference sequence). This CDR3 has 12 residues.

The genes are TRBV27 and TRBJ2-3; weak D call: TRBD1 (6 bases). CDR3 size: 17 residues. Germline V lookup: CDR1 MNHEY, CDR2 SMNVEV (reference sequence). Between the trimmed V and J ends, which lost 6 bases and 2 bases, there was a span of 21 bases. Here the CDR3 reads CASRITQGKGYTDTQYF. CDR3 bases: TGTGCCAGCAGGATTACACAGGGAAAAGGATACACAGATACGCAGTATTTT.

This rearrangement joins TRBV5-1 to TRBJ2-5, with D perhaps TRBD1 (6 bases). Trimming shortened V by 4 bases and J by 5 bases, and 18 bases separated the two germline ends. Germline V gives CDR1 SGHRS, CDR2 YFSETQ. This CDR3 contains 15 residues. The CDR3 DNA reads as TGCGCCAGCAGCACCGGTTCTTTGGGGGCGGAGACCCAGTACTTC. The encoded protein is CASSTGSLGAETQYF.

The CDR3 nucleotides are TGCAGCGTTGCCGAGGGTAATCAGCCCCAGCATTTT. As protein: CSVAEGNQPQHF. The J gene is TRBJ1-5, the V gene TRBV29-1; the D is unclear. Trimming shortened V by 4 bases and J by 4 bases, and 8 bases separated the two germline ends. CDR1 and CDR2 from the germline V gene are SQVTM and ANQGSEA. There are 12 residues in the CDR3. Full variable domain (outside the CDR3, taken from reference TRBV29-1 and TRBJ1-5): SAVISQKPSRDICQRGTSLTIQCQVDSQVTMMFWYRQQPGQSLTLIATANQGSEATYESGFVIDKFPISRPNLTFSTLTVSNMSPEDSSIYLCSVAEGNQPQHFGDGTRLSIL.

The chain links TRBV5-4 to TRBJ1-2; TRBD1 agrees at 7 bases. This CDR3 spans 16 amino acids. J gave up 3 bases and V 1 base, and 9 bases lay outside the gene matches. Germline V gene data show CDR1 as SGHNT and CDR2 as YYREEE (reference sequence). The CDR3 region is CASSLPGQSSHYGYTF. The CDR3 coding sequence is TGTGCCAGCAGCTTGCCGGGACAGTCATCCCACTATGGCTACACCTTC.

The chain couples TRBV28 to TRBJ1-1; D is unclear. The CDR3 has 12 amino acids. Germline V CDR1 and CDR2: MDHEN, SYDVKM. V lost 3 bases and J 6 bases, leaving 8 bases between the germline ends. As DNA, the CDR3 is TGTGCCAGCAGTTTGCCGATAGCTGAAGCTTTCTTT. Encoded protein: CASSLPIAEAFF.

The rearrangement joins TRBV7-3 to TRBJ1-3, with 8 bases aligning to TRBD1. The CDR3 length is 15 residues. Germline V CDR1 and CDR2: SGHTA, FQGTGA. V shed 3 bases, J shed 4 bases, and the junction held 5 bases outside the gene matches. The CDR3 DNA reads TGTGCCAGCAGCTTCGGGACAGGCAAAGGAAACACCATATATTTT. Translated: CASSFGTGKGNTIYF.

This chain joins TRBV7-2 and TRBJ1-5; tentatively, D is TRBD1 (5 bases). There are 13 residues in the CDR3. V dropped 2 bases and J dropped 4 bases, with 6 bases sitting between them. Germline V lookup: CDR1 SGHTA, CDR2 FQGNSA. This CDR3 reads CASSLQGNQPQHF. As DNA, the CDR3 is TGTGCCAGCAGCTTACAGGGTAATCAGCCCCAGCATTTT.

The chain couples TRBV28 to TRBJ1-1, with D tentatively TRBD1 (5 bases). There are 17 residues in the CDR3. Trimming pared 7 bases from V and 3 bases from J, leaving 24 bases between. Germline CDR1 MDHEN, CDR2 SYDVKM. DNA of the CDR3: TGTGCCAGCACCCCATGGGGGGGTGGGATCTATTACACTGAAGCTTTCTTT. Its translation is CASTPWGGGIYYTEAFF.

V usage is TRBV6-2 or TRBV6-3 and J usage is TRBJ1-3; D gene ambiguous. The CDR3 extends over 17 amino acids. V lost 2 bases to trimming and J lost 0 bases, with 14 bases between them. CDR1 and CDR2 from the germline V gene are MNHEY and SVGEGT. Here the CDR3 DNA reads TGTGCCAGCAGTTACCTACGAGCAGGCCTCTCTGGAAACACCATATATTTT. Its translation: CASSYLRAGLSGNTIYF.